These 32 T cell receptor beta chains share one sample of origin, sequenced in a study of beta chain features in type 1 diabetes. All of the isolated RNA was reverse transcribed, so expressed TCRB transcripts were sequenced. Repertoires were generated with immunoSEQ multiplex PCR, while TCRdb's copy carries only in-frame clones and drops some. In the table there are 500,000 to 650,000 clones, over 10% of which are singletons. Whole-study findings and limits: In every one of the four CD4+ subsets, TCRB CDR3s were moderately but significantly shorter in Type 1 diabetes patients.

No antigens are known for them. The material sequenced was naive CD4+ T cells from blood. The receptors originated from a man under 40 with type 1 diabetes.

The chain has TRBV19 and TRBJ2-5; D may match TRBD1 or TRBD2 (5 bases each). The ends were cut back, 8 bases at V and 4 bases at J, with 14 bases in the middle. The CDR3 runs 13 residues. The germline V gene has CDR1 LNHDA and CDR2 SQIVND (reference sequence). The CDR3 DNA is TGTGCCAGTTCAACCGGGACCCCAGAGACCCAGTACTTC. Its translation: CASSTGTPETQYF. The variable domain in full, completed from reference TRBV19 and TRBJ2-5, reads DGGITQSPKYLFRKEGQNVTLSCEQNLNHDAMYWYRQDPGQGLRLIYYSQIVNDFQKGDIAEGYSVSREKKESFPLTVTSAQKNPTAFYLCASSTGTPETQYFGPGTRLLVL.

This clone has more than one count but fewer than ten. The chain couples TRBV19 to TRBJ1-2; a weak D match, TRBD1 (5 bases). Germline V CDR1 and CDR2: LNHDA, SQIVND (reference sequence). The germline V and J ends were trimmed by 5 bases and 2 bases, with 12 bases remaining between them. The CDR3 is 14 amino acids. CDR3 bases: TGTGCCAGTAGTTTCTCACAGGAGAACTATGGCTACACCTTC. The encoded protein is CASSFSQENYGYTF.

This clone turned up a few times. The chain joins TRBV28 to TRBJ2-7, with a weak D call TRBD2 (6 bases). This CDR3 contains 13 residues. Trimming removed 0 bases from V and 6 bases from J, with 9 bases in between. Germline loops: CDR1 MDHEN, CDR2 SYDVKM. CDR3 region: CASSLWGGPEQYF. For the CDR3, the DNA is TGTGCCAGCAGTTTATGGGGAGGACCCGAGCAGTACTTC.

The rearrangement links TRBV18 to TRBJ1-4, with D maybe TRBD1 (5 bases). Germline CDR1 KGHSH, CDR2 LQKENI. CDR3 length: 14 residues. V dropped 3 bases and J dropped 4 bases, with 9 bases sitting between them. The CDR3 loop reads CASSPRQGNEKLFF. As DNA, the CDR3 is TGTGCCAGCTCACCGAGGCAGGGTAATGAAAAACTGTTTTTT.

This clone was seen more than once but under ten times. The V and J genes are TRBV19 and TRBJ2-1, with D hard to call. Trimming removed 2 bases from V and 12 bases from J, with 8 bases in between. CDR1 is LNHDA, CDR2 SQIVND, per germline (reference sequence). The CDR3 runs 11 residues. The CDR3 bases are TGTGCCAGTAGTATACGGCGAACGCAGTTCTTC. Translation gives CASSIRRTQFF.

This chain links TRBV25-1 with TRBJ1-2, with D perhaps TRBD1 (6 bases). Germline V lookup: CDR1 MGHDK, CDR2 SYGVNS. The CDR3 totals 12 residues. The V end was cut by 2 bases, the J end by 7 bases, with 8 bases between. In nucleotides, the CDR3 is TGTGCCAGCAGTGAAAGGGGGTTTGGCTACACCTTC. It yields the protein CASSERGFGYTF.

The V call is TRBV4-3, the J call TRBJ1-1; possibly TRBD1 for D (6 bases). The CDR3 has 16 amino acids. V was shortened by 4 bases and J by 2 bases, with 17 bases between the two germline ends. The germline V gene has CDR1 LGHNA and CDR2 YSLEER. CDR3 bases: TGCGCCAGCAGCCCTTCCGAGGACAGTTCCAACACTGAAGCTTTCTTT. Protein: CASSPSEDSSNTEAFF.

This clone has a handful of counts. The chain has TRBV25-1 and TRBJ2-6; D remains ambiguous. The germline V and J ends were trimmed by 4 bases and 0 bases, with 10 bases remaining between them. The CDR3 has 16 amino acids. From germline, CDR1 is MGHDK and CDR2 SYGVNS. The DNA for the CDR3 is TGTGCCAGCAGTGCCCCCGGTTTCTCTGGGGCCAACGTCCTGACTTTC. Translating gives CASSAPGFSGANVLTF.

This rearrangement joins TRBV18 to TRBJ1-1; D call uncertain. The CDR3 extends over 14 amino acids. Germline V CDR1 and CDR2: KGHSH, LQKENI. Trimming took 1 base from V and 5 from J, leaving 11 bases between them. The CDR3 coding sequence is TGTGCCAGCTCACCACTGGTAAAAGGGACTGAAGCTTTCTTT. Its protein product is CASSPLVKGTEAFF.

This clone was seen a handful of times. This chain connects TRBV30 to TRBJ2-3; 15 bases are a match to TRBD2. Germline V lookup: CDR1 GTSNPN, CDR2 SVGIG (reference sequence). The length of the CDR3 is 21 residues. V was pared by 3 bases and J by 5 bases, with 21 bases of the junction left unmatched. CDR3 sequence: CAWRTDQGLAGGFYTIDTQYF. The CDR3 DNA sequence: TGTGCCTGGAGGACCGACCAAGGACTAGCGGGGGGGTTCTACACAATAGATACGCAGTATTTT.

This clone was counted a few times. As DNA, the CDR3 is TGTGCCAGCAGCGAGGGCACGAACACCGGGGAGCTGTTTTTT. Protein: CASSEGTNTGELFF. The chain has TRBV5-6 and TRBJ2-2; tentatively, D is TRBD2 (5 bases). Germline V lookup: CDR1 SGHDT, CDR2 YYEEEE. This CDR3 has 14 amino acids. Deletions cut 4 bases from V and 0 bases from J, with 7 bases between. Full variable domain (missing parts from reference TRBV5-6 and TRBJ2-2): DAGVTQSPTHLIKTRGQQVTLRCSPKSGHDTVSWYQQALGQGPQFIFQYYEEEERQRGNFPDRFSGHQFPNYSSELNVNALLLGDSALYLCASSEGTNTGELFFGEGSRLTVL.

The chain combines TRBV28 with TRBJ2-1, with TRBD2 matching 8 bases. Germline CDR1 and CDR2: MDHEN and SYDVKM. CDR3 length: 15 amino acids. Trimming cost V 7 bases and J 7 bases; bases outside gene matches: 12. The CDR3 coding sequence is TGTGCCAGCAAATTCCTTCGGGGGGGGACGAATGAGCAGTTCTTC. Protein: CASKFLRGGTNEQFF.

This clone was seen only a few times. The chain combines TRBV29-1 with TRBJ2-1; maybe TRBD2 (5 bases). CDR1 and CDR2 (germline): SQVTM, ANQGSEA. Trimming left V 6 bases short and J 0 bases short, with 15 bases between. The CDR3 spans 15 residues. The CDR3 sequence: CSVKRALVSYNEQFF. The CDR3 DNA follows: TGCAGCGTCAAAAGGGCACTAGTCTCCTACAATGAGCAGTTCTTC.

This chain links TRBV4-1 with TRBJ1-5; 9 bases map to TRBD1. Germline-derived CDR1 and CDR2 are MGHRA and YSYEKL. This CDR3 has 17 amino acids. Losses at the gene ends were 2 bases for V and 0 bases for J; bases not matched to a gene: 5. Written as DNA, the CDR3 is TGCGCCAGCAGCCAACGTTGGACAGGGGATAGCAATCAGCCCCAGCATTTT. Translating gives CASSQRWTGDSNQPQHF.

This rearrangement joins TRBV7-2 to TRBJ1-2; TRBD1 matches 8 bases. The germline V gene has CDR1 SGHTA and CDR2 FQGNSA. The CDR3 spans 17 residues. J gave up 0 bases and V 3 bases, and 9 bases lay outside the gene matches. The CDR3: CASSFSGGRLANYGYTF. The CDR3 DNA sequence: TGTGCCAGCAGCTTTTCAGGGGGCAGATTGGCTAACTATGGCTACACCTTC.

The V and J genes are TRBV19 and TRBJ1-3, with no clear D. V lost 6 bases, J lost 4 bases, and 16 bases lay in between. Germline CDR1 reads LNHDA; CDR2 reads SQIVND (reference sequence). The CDR3 contains 15 residues. In nucleotides, the CDR3 is TGTGCCAGTAGGACACAGCAAGATTTCGGAAACACCATATATTTT. Its protein is CASRTQQDFGNTIYF.

The chain employs TRBV7-3 and TRBJ1-1; the D is unclear. V lost 8 bases and J 0 bases, leaving 10 bases between the germline ends. CDR3 length equals 13 residues. The germline V gene encodes CDR1 SGHTA and CDR2 FQGTGA. The CDR3 nucleotides are TGTGCCAGCGGCCGGACTCTGAACACTGAAGCTTTCTTT. It translates to CASGRTLNTEAFF.

The chain combines TRBV2 with TRBJ1-5; D uncertain. The V gene's germline CDR1 is SNHLY and CDR2 FYNNEI. This CDR3 is built from 15 residues. V was cut by 0 bases and J by 10 bases, with 16 bases left in between. The DNA for the CDR3 is TGTGCCAGCAGTGAAGCGGCGCAGGCCCTAATACCCCAGCATTTT. It yields the protein CASSEAAQALIPQHF.

The chain has TRBV6-6 and TRBJ1-2; D gene ambiguous. Deletions cut 2 bases from V and 13 bases from J, with 14 bases between. Germline CDR1 and CDR2: MNHNY and SVGAGI (reference sequence). The CDR3 loop spans 12 amino acids. The chain's CDR3 is CASSYPQGLTTF. DNA for the CDR3: TGTGCCAGCAGTTACCCCCAAGGTCTCACCACCTTC.

V usage is TRBV25-1 and J usage is TRBJ2-6; D ambiguous. The CDR3 has 16 residues. V lost 4 bases and J lost 2, with 12 bases in between. Looked up from germline, CDR1 is MGHDK and CDR2 is SYGVNS. The CDR3 loop is CASSGQRIAGANVLTF. In DNA form, the CDR3 reads TGTGCCAGCAGTGGCCAGAGGATCGCTGGGGCCAACGTCCTGACTTTC.

This clone has more than one count but fewer than ten. The chain links TRBV28 to TRBJ2-5, with D perhaps given as TRBD1 or TRBD2 (5 bases each). The CDR3 is 14 amino acids. The germline V and J ends were trimmed by 3 bases and 5 bases, with 13 bases remaining between them. Germline assignment: CDR1 MDHEN and CDR2 SYDVKM. Here the CDR3 reads CASSLDGAPETQYF. DNA of the CDR3: TGTGCCAGCAGTTTGGACGGGGCACCGGAGACCCAGTACTTC.

This rearrangement joins TRBV6-1 to TRBJ1-2; 9 bases are shared with TRBD1. The CDR3 has 13 residues. Germline-derived CDR1 and CDR2 are MNHNS and SASEGT. V lost 4 bases, J lost 8 bases, and 5 bases stayed unmatched. The CDR3 loop is CASSVDRGSGYTF. Written as DNA, the CDR3 is TGTGCCAGCAGTGTGGACAGGGGATCCGGCTACACCTTC.

This clone has just a few counts. The J gene is TRBJ2-5, the V gene TRBV7-2, with 15 bases matching TRBD2. There are 16 residues in the CDR3. Germline values: CDR1 SGHTA, CDR2 FQGNSA. Trimming removed 4 bases from V and 1 base from J; junction bases left unmatched: 1. The CDR3 region is CASSSGLAGGQETQYF. The CDR3 nucleotides are TGTGCCAGCAGCTCGGGACTAGCGGGGGGCCAAGAGACCCAGTACTTC.

This clone was recorded only once. V gene TRBV5-1 combines with J gene TRBJ1-2; possible D gene TRBD1, 5 bases. Germline V CDR1 and CDR2: SGHRS, YFSETQ. The CDR3 contains 15 residues. With 0 bases removed from V and 8 bases from J, the gap between germline ends came to 17 bases. In DNA, the CDR3 is TGCGCCAGCAGCTTGGAGGGACCTACCTCGAGGGGCTACACCTTC. Protein sequence: CASSLEGPTSRGYTF.

This clone was observed a few times. The chain couples TRBV29-1 to TRBJ2-1; a weak D match, TRBD1 (6 bases). CDR1 and CDR2 from the germline V gene are SQVTM and ANQGSEA. The length of the CDR3 is 13 residues. Between the trimmed V and J ends, which lost 6 bases and 6 bases, there was a span of 15 bases. This CDR3 reads CSVAGQIFNEQFF. CDR3 DNA sequence: TGCAGCGTCGCCGGACAGATCTTCAATGAGCAGTTCTTC.

This clone was observed a handful of times. The V call is TRBV10-3, the J call TRBJ2-2; maybe TRBD2 (5 bases). The CDR3 loop spans 16 amino acids. Germline V gene sequence: CDR1 ENHRY, CDR2 SYGVKD. Trimming stripped 0 bases from V and 4 bases from J, with 12 bases between. CDR3 sequence reads: CAISESGRLGTGELFF. The CDR3 DNA is TGTGCCATCAGTGAGTCGGGGAGATTGGGCACCGGGGAGCTGTTTTTT.

This clone has more than one count but fewer than ten. The chain combines TRBV9 with TRBJ2-6; D is unresolved. CDR3 length: 12 amino acids. Per the germline V gene, CDR1 is SGDLS and CDR2 is YYNGEE. V was clipped by 0 bases and J by 5 bases, with 0 bases between them. The CDR3 spells CASSVGANVLTF. The CDR3, as DNA: TGTGCCAGCAGCGTAGGGGCCAACGTCCTGACTTTC.

This chain uses TRBV7-8 with TRBJ1-4; no definite D call. The V end lost 0 bases, the J end lost 2 bases, and 13 bases lay between the germline ends. The CDR3 covers 17 residues. The germline CDR1 and CDR2 sequences are SGHVS and FQNEAQ. The DNA for the CDR3 is TGTGCCAGCAGCTTAGCGCTGGGGAGAGTTACTAATGAAAAACTGTTTTTT. As protein: CASSLALGRVTNEKLFF.

J is TRBJ2-7 and V is TRBV7-8; D is possibly TRBD2 (5 bases). The CDR3 has 14 amino acids. Germline CDR1 SGHVS, CDR2 FQNEAQ. The V end was cut by 4 bases, the J end by 2 bases, with 12 bases between. The CDR3 spells CASSSPSGTYEQYF. CDR3 sequence (DNA): TGTGCCAGCAGCTCCCCCTCGGGAACCTACGAGCAGTACTTC.

The chain couples TRBV6-5 to TRBJ2-2; 7 bases align to TRBD1. CDR1 is MNHEY, CDR2 SVGAGI, per germline. V shed 7 bases, J shed 5 bases, and the junction held 7 bases outside the gene matches. This CDR3 has 14 amino acids. In DNA form, the CDR3 reads TGTGCCAGCACCTCCGAGGGGGCTACCGGGGAGCTGTTTTTT. Protein sequence: CASTSEGATGELFF.

V usage is TRBV7-9 and J usage is TRBJ1-1; maybe TRBD1 (6 bases). Trimming cost V 1 base and J 8 bases, with 11 bases left between them. Looked up from germline, CDR1 is SEHNR and CDR2 is FQNEAQ (reference sequence). CDR3 length: 13 residues. CDR3 in amino acids: CASSLGSGGEAFF. The DNA for the CDR3 is TGTGCCAGCAGCTTAGGGTCCGGGGGCGAAGCTTTCTTT.

The J gene is TRBJ1-3, the V gene TRBV5-1; D not certain. The CDR3 sequence is 13 residues long. CDR1 SGHRS and CDR2 YFSETQ come from the germline V gene. The germline V and J ends were trimmed by 2 bases and 3 bases, with 6 bases remaining between them. The CDR3 region has the DNA TGCGCCAGCAGCTTATCGGATGGAAACACCATATATTTT. It encodes CASSLSDGNTIYF.